Sequencing of this T cell receptor (beta chain) was carried out in a study of control samples from healthy donors and cancer patients. Using immunoSEQ multiplex PCR, the repertoire was profiled, and TCRdb retains in-frame clones only, with some absent. The table records fewer than 200,000 clones, just over 95% of them present only once. The CDR3 runs 17 residues. The J segment lost 0 bases and the V segment lost 5 bases, leaving 6 bases of the junction unmatched. In germline, CDR1 is MDHEN, CDR2 SYDVKM. J is TRBJ2-2 and V is TRBV28; 10 bases fit TRBD2. The TCR originated in a woman in her twenties or thirties in good health. Source material: blood. The CDR3 sequence is CASSPWGLATNTGELFF. CDR3 coding DNA: TGTGCCAGCAGTCCCTGGGGACTAGCGACGAACACCGGGGAGCTGTTTTTT.